This T cell receptor beta chain was profiled in a study of blood T cell repertoires in COVID-19. This table comes from immunoSEQ multiplex PCR, and its TCRdb copy is limited to in-frame clones, with some not included. The table records tens of thousands of clones, around nine tenths of them present only once. Followed longitudinally, the Seattle patients had been enrolled during active infection. Trimming cost V 2 bases and J 6 bases, with 17 bases left between them. Per the germline V gene, CDR1 is MGHRA and CDR2 is YSYEKL. The CDR3 contains 16 residues. This sequence joins TRBV4-1 and TRBJ2-1; D ambiguous. What was sequenced was peripheral blood. The receptor was derived from a woman aged 55-69 years with COVID-19, enrolled during active disease. The CDR3 nucleotides are TGCGCCAGCAGCCAACCGCCGTCTAGTCGCCTCAATGAGCAGTTCTTC. Translated: CASSQPPSSRLNEQFF.